Listed here are 15 T cell receptor beta chains from one sample, sequenced in a study of blood T cell repertoires in COVID-19. Data came from immunoSEQ multiplex PCR; TCRdb stores just in-frame clones and leaves some out. The sample has a few hundred thousand clones; roughly nine tenths are singletons. Sequenced sample: PBMCs or T cells enriched from blood (not recorded which). These receptors were obtained from a woman in her forties or fifties in a cohort exposed to, infected with or recovered from COVID-19 (not recorded which).

This clone has just a few counts. The chain employs TRBV3-1 (or the pseudogene TRBV3-2) and TRBJ2-7, with D possibly being TRBD2 (5 bases). Trimming took 4 bases from V and 3 from J, leaving 16 bases between them. The CDR3 is 15 residues long. Germline V gene data show CDR1 as LGHDT and CDR2 as YNNKEL (reference sequence). CDR3 sequence (DNA): TGTGCCAGCAGCCTTCGAGGGCTAGCTGACTACGAGCAGTACTTC. Translation: CASSLRGLADYEQYF.

The chain employs TRBV27 and TRBJ1-5; D is undetermined. V was pared by 5 bases and J by 9 bases, with 17 bases between. Germline values: CDR1 MNHEY, CDR2 SMNVEV (reference sequence). This CDR3 spans 14 amino acids. The CDR3 sequence: CASSPGGSLWPQHF. CDR3 DNA: TGTGCCAGCAGTCCAGGTGGATCATTATGGCCCCAGCATTTT.

V gene TRBV11-2 combines with J gene TRBJ1-4; a possible D gene is TRBD1 (6 bases). This CDR3 is built from 14 residues. V gave up 6 bases and J gave up 3 bases, with 11 bases separating them. The germline V gene encodes CDR1 SGHAT and CDR2 FQNNGV. The CDR3 DNA is TGTGCCAGCAGTACAGGGTCTGCTAATGAAAAACTGTTTTTT. This sequence encodes CASSTGSANEKLFF.

The rearrangement uses TRBV19 and TRBJ1-5; D not resolved. This CDR3 contains 15 residues. V was cut by 1 base and J by 0 bases, with 7 bases left in between. Per the germline V gene, CDR1 is LNHDA and CDR2 is SQIVND (reference sequence). The CDR3 sequence: CASSIVADSNQPQHF. CDR3 DNA sequence: TGTGCCAGTAGTATAGTTGCGGATAGCAATCAGCCCCAGCATTTT.

This chain links TRBV7-6 with TRBJ2-7; no reliable D call. V gave up 6 bases and J gave up 1 base, with 13 bases separating them. The CDR3 has 14 amino acids. Per germline, CDR1 SGHVS and CDR2 FNYEAQ. CDR3 sequence (DNA): TGTGCCAGCAGACCAACGCAGGTATCCTACGAGCAGTACTTC. Its translation is CASRPTQVSYEQYF.

The chain is built from TRBV6-2 or TRBV6-3 and TRBJ2-3; D remains unclear. The CDR3 runs to 14 residues. Deletions cut 2 bases from V and 2 bases from J, with 8 bases between. Germline V gene sequence: CDR1 MNHEY, CDR2 SVGEGT. The CDR3 here is CASSYPSFTDTQYF. DNA for the CDR3: TGTGCCAGCAGTTACCCGTCTTTCACAGATACGCAGTATTTT.

The V call is TRBV29-1, the J call TRBJ2-5, with 15 bases matching TRBD2. Germline values: CDR1 SQVTM, CDR2 ANQGSEA. The CDR3 spans 15 residues. Trimming took 6 bases from V and 4 from J; bases not matched to a gene: 6. In DNA, the CDR3 is TGCAGCGTGGGGACTAGCGGGGGGAGTACAGAGACCCAGTACTTC. Protein sequence: CSVGTSGGSTETQYF.

This clone turned up a few times. The V gene is TRBV28, the J gene TRBJ2-1; 12 bases are shared with TRBD2. After removal of 5 bases from V and 5 bases from J, the junction contained 4 bases not matched to a gene. The CDR3 sequence is 15 residues long. Looked up from germline, CDR1 is MDHEN and CDR2 is SYDVKM. The CDR3 DNA sequence: TGTGCCAGCAGTCCGTGGACTAGCGGGGACAATGAGCAGTTCTTC. This codes for CASSPWTSGDNEQFF.

The rearrangement links TRBV29-1 to TRBJ1-1; 8 positions match TRBD1. Per germline, CDR1 SQVTM and CDR2 ANQGSEA. Trimming took 7 bases from V and 4 from J; bases not matched to a gene: 8. The CDR3 has 13 amino acids. In nucleotides, the CDR3 is TGCAGCGGAAGTTGGACAGGGCCCACTGAAGCTTTCTTT. As protein: CSGSWTGPTEAFF.

The chain has TRBV5-1 and TRBJ1-4; possibly TRBD1 for D (5 bases). Germline-derived CDR1 and CDR2 are SGHRS and YFSETQ. V was clipped by 0 bases and J by 8 bases, with 17 bases between them. The CDR3 is made up of 16 amino acids. CDR3 sequence (DNA): TGCGCCAGCAGCTTGGCCCTCGGTGCGGGGGACGAAAAACTGTTTTTT. It is translated as CASSLALGAGDEKLFF.

V is TRBV9 and J is TRBJ2-7; possibly TRBD2 for D (6 bases). Trimming cost V 0 bases and J 6 bases, with 13 bases left between them. CDR3 length equals 14 residues. Germline CDR1 reads SGDLS; CDR2 reads YYNGEE. CDR3 DNA: TGTGCCAGCAGCGTAGCCCCGCTAGCGAGCGAGCAGTACTTC. This sequence encodes CASSVAPLASEQYF.

CDR3 amino acids: CASSLGEPAGYGYTF. The CDR3 bases are TGTGCCAGCAGCCTAGGGGAACCGGCGGGCTATGGCTACACCTTC. This chain joins TRBV9 and TRBJ1-2; TRBD1 is a possible D gene (5 bases). V lost 4 bases and J lost 4, with 17 bases in between. Germline V gives CDR1 SGDLS, CDR2 YYNGEE. CDR3 size: 15 residues.

The chain recombines TRBV3-1 (or the pseudogene TRBV3-2) with TRBJ2-2, with 8 bases that match TRBD2. Germline V gene lookup returns CDR1 LGHDT and CDR2 YNNKEL (reference sequence). With V trimmed by 0 bases and J by 5 bases, 8 bases remained unmatched. The CDR3 covers 17 residues. The CDR3 spells CASSQDGLALSTGELFF. The CDR3 DNA follows: TGTGCCAGCAGCCAAGACGGACTAGCCCTAAGTACCGGGGAGCTGTTTTTT.

The chain carries TRBV10-1 and TRBJ2-5, with TRBD2 matching 8 bases. V dropped 9 bases and J dropped 2; count of bases not matched to a gene: 11. Germline values: CDR1 WNHNN, CDR2 SYGVQD (reference sequence). There are 15 residues in the CDR3. In DNA form, the CDR3 reads TGCGCCAGGATGATTAGCGGGAAGAAACAAGAGACCCAGTACTTC. Translated: CARMISGKKQETQYF.

This chain joins TRBV5-1 and TRBJ1-1, with 10 bases aligning to TRBD1. The germline gives CDR1 SGHRS, CDR2 YFSETQ. The trim removed 4 bases at V and 5 bases at J, leaving 5 bases unmatched. CDR3 length equals 14 residues. CDR3 in amino acids: CASSPRTGGTEAFF. Written as DNA, the CDR3 is TGCGCCAGCAGCCCACGGACAGGGGGGACTGAAGCTTTCTTT.